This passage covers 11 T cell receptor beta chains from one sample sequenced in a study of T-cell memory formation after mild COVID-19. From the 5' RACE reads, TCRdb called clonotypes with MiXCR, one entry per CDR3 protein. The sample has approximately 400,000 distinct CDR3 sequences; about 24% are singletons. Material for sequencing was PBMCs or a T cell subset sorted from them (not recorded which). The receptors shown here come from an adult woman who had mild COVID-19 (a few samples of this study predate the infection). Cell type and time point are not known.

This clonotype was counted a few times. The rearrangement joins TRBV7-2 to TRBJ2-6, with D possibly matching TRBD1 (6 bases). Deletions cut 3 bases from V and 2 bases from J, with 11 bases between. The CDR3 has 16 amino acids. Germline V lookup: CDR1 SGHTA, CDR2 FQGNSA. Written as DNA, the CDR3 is TGTGCCAGCAGCTTGGACGGGACACCTGGGGCCAACGTCCTGACTTTC. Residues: CASSLDGTPGANVLTF.

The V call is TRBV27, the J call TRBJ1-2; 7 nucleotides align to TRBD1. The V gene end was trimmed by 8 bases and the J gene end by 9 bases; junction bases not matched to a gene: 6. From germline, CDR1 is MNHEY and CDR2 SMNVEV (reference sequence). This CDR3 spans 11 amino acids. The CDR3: CASLHRGSYTF. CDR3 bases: TGTGCCAGCCTTCACAGGGGAAGCTACACCTTC.

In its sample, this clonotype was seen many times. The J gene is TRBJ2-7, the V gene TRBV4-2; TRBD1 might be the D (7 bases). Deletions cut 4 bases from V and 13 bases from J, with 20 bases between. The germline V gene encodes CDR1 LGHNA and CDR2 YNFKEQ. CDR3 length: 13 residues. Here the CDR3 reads CASSPNQAGGLYF. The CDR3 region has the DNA TGTGCCAGCAGCCCGAACCAGGCAGGGGGGCTCTACTTC.

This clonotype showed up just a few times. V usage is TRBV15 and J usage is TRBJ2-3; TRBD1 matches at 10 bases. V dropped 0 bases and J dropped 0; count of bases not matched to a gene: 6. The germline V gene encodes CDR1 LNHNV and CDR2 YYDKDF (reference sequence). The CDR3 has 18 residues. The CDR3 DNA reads TGTGCCACCAGCAGAGACCCCGGGACAGGGGAAAGCACAGATACGCAGTATTTT. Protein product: CATSRDPGTGESTDTQYF.

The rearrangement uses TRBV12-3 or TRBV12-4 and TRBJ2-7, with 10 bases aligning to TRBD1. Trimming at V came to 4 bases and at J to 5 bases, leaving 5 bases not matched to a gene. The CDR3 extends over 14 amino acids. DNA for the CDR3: TGTGCCAGCAGTTACGGGACAGGGGTGAACGAGCAGTACTTC. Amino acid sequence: CASSYGTGVNEQYF.

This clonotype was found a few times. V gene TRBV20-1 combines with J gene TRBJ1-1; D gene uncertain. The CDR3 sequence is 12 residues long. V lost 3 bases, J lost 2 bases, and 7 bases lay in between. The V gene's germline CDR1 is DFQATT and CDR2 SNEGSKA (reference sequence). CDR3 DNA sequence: TGCAGTGCTAGCGTCCGAAACACTGAAGCTTTCTTT. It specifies CSASVRNTEAFF.

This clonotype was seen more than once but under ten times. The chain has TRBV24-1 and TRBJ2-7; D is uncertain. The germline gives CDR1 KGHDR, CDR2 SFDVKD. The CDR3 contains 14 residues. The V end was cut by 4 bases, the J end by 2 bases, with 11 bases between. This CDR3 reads CATSDAGPTYEQYF. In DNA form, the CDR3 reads TGTGCCACCAGTGACGCTGGACCAACCTACGAGCAGTACTTC.

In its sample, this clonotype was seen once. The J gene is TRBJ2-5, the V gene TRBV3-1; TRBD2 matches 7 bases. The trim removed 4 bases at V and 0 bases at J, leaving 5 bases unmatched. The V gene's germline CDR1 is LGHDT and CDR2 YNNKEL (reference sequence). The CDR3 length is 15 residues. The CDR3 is CASSPVRGYQETQYF. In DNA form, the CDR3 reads TGTGCCAGCAGCCCGGTGCGGGGGTACCAAGAGACCCAGTACTTC.

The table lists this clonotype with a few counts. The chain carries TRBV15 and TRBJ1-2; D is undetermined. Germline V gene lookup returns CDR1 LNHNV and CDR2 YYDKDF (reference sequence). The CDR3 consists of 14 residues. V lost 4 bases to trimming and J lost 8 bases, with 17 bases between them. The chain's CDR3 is CATSTGPQSRGYTF. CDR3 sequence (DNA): TGTGCCACCAGCACCGGACCCCAAAGTAGAGGCTACACCTTC. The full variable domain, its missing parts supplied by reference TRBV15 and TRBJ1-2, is DAMVIQNPRYQVTQFGKPVTLSCSQTLNHNVMYWYQQKSSQAPKLLFHYYDKDFNNEADTPDNFQSRRPNTSFCFLDIRSPGLGDTAMYLCATSTGPQSRGYTFGSGTRLTVV.

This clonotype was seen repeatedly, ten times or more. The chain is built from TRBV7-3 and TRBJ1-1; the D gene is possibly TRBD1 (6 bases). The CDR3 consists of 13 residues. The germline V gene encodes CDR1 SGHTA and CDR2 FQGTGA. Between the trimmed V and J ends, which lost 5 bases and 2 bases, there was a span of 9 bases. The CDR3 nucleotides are TGTGCCAGCAGCCAGACAGGTAACACTGAAGCTTTCTTT. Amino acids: CASSQTGNTEAFF.

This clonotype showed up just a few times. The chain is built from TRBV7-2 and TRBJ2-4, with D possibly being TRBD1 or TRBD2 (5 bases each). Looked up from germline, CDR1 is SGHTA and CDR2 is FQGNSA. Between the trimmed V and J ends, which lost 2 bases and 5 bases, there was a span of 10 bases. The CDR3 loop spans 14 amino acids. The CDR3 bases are TGTGCCAGCAGCTTAACCTGGGACCAAAACATTCAGTACTTC. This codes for CASSLTWDQNIQYF.